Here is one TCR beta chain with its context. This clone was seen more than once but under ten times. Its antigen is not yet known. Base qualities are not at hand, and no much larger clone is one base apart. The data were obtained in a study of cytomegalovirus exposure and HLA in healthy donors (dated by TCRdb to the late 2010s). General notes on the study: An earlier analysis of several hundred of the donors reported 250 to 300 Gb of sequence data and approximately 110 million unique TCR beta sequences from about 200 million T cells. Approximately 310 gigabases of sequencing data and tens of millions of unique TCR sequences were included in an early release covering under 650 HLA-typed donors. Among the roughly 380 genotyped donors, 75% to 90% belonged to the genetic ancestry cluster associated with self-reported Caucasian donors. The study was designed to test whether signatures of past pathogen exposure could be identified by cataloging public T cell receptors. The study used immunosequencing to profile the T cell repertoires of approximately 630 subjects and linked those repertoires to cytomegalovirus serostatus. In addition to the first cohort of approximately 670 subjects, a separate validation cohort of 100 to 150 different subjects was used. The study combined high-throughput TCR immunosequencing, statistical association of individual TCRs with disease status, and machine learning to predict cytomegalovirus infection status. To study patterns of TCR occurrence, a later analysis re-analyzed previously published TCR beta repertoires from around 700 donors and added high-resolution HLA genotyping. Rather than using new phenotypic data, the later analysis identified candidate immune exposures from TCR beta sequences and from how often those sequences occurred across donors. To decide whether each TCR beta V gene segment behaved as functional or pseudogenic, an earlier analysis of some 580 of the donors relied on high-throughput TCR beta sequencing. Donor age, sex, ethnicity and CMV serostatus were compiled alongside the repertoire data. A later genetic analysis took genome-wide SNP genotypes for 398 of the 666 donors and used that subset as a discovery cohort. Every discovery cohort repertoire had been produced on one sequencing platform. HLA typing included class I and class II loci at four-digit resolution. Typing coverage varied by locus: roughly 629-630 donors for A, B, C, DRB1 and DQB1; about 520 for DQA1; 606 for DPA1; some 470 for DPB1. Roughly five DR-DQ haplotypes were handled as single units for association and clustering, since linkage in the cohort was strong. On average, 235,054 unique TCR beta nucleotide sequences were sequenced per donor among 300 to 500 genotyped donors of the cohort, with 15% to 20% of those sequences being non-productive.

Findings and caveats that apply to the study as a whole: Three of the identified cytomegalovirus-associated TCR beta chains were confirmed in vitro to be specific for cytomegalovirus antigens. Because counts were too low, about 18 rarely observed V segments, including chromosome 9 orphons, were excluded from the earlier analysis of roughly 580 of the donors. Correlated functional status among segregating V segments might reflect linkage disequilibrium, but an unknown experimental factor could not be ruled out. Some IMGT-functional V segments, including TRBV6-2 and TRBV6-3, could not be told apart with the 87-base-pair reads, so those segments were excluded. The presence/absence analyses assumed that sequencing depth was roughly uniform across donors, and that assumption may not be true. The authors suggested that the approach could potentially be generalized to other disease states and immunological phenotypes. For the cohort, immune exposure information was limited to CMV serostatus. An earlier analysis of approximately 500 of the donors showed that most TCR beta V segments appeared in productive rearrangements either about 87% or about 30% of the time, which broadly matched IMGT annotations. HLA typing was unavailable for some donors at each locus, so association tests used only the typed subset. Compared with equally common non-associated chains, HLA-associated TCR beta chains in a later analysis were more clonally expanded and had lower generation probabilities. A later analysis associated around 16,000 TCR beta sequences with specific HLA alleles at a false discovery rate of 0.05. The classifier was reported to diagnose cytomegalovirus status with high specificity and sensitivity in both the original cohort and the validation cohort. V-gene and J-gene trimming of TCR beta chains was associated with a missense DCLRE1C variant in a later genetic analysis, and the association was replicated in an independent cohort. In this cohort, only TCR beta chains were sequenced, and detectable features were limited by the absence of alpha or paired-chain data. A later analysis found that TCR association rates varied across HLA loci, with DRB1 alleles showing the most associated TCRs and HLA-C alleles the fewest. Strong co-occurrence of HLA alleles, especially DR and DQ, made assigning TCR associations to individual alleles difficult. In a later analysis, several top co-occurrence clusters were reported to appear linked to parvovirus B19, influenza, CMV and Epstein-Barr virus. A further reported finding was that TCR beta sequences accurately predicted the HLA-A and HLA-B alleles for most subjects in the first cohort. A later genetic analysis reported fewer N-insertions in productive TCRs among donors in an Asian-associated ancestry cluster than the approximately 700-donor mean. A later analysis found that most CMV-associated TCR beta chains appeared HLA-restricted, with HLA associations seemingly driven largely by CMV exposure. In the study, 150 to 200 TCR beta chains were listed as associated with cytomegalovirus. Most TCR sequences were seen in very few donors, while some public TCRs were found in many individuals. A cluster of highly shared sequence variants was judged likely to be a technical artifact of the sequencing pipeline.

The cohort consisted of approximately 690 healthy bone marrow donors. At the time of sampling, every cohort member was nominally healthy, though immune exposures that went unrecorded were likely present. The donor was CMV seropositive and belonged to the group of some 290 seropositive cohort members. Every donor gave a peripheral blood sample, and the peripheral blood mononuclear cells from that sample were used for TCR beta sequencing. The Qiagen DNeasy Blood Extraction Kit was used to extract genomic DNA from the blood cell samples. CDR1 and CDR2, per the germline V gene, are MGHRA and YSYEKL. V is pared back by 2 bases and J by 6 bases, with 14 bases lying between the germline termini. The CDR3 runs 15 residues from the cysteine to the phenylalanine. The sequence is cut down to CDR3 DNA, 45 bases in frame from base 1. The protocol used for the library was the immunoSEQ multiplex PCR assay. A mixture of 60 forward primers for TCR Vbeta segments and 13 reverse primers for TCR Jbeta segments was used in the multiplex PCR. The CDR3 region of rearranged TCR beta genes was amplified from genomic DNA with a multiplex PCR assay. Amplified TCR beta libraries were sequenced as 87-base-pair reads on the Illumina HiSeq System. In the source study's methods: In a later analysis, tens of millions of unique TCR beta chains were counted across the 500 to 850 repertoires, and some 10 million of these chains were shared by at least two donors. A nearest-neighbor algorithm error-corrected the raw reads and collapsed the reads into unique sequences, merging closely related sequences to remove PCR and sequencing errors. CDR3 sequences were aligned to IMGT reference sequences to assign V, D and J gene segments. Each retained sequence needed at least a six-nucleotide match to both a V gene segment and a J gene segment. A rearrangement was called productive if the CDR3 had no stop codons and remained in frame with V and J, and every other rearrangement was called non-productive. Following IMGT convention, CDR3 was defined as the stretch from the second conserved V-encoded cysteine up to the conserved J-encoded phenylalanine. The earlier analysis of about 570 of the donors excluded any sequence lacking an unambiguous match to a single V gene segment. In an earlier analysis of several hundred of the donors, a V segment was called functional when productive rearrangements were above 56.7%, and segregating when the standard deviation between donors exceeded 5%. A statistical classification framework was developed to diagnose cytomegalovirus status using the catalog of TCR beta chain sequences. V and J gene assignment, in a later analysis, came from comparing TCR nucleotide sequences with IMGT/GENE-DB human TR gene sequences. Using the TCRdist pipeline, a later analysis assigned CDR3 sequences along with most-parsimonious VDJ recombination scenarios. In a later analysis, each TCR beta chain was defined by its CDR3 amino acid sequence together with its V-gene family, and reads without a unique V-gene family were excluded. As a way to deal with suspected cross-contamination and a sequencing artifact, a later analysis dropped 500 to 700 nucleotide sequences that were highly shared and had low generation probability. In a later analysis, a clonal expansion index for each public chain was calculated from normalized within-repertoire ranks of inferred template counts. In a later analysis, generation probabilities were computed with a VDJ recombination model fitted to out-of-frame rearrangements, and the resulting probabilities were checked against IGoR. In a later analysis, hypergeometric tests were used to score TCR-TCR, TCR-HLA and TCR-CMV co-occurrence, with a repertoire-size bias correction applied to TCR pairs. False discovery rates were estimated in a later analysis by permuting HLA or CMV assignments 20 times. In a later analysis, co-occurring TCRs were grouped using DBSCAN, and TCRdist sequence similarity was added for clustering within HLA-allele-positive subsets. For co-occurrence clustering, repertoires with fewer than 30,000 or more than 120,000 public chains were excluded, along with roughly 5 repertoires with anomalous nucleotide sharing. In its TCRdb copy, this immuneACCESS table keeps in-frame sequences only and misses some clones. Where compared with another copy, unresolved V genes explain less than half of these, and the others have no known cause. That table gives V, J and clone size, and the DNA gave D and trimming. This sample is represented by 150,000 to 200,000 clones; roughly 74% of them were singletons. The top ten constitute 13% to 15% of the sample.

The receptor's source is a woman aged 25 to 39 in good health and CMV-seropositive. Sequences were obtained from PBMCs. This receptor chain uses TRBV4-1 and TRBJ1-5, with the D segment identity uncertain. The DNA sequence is TGCGCCAGCAGCCAACTAGGGAGGACCGGTCAGCCCCAGCATTTT. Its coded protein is CASSQLGRTGQPQHF.